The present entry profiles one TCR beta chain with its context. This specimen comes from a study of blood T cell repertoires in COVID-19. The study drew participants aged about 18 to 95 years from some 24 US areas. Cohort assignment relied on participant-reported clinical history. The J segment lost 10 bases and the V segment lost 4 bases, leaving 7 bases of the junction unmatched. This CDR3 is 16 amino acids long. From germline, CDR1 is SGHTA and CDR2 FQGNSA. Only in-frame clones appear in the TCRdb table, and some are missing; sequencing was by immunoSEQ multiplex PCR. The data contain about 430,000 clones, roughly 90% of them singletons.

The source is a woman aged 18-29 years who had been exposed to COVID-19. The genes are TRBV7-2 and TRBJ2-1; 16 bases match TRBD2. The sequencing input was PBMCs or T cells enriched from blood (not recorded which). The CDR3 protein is CASSSLGLAGGPEQFF. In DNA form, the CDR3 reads TGTGCCAGCAGCTCCCTGGGACTAGCGGGGGGGCCCGAGCAGTTCTTC.